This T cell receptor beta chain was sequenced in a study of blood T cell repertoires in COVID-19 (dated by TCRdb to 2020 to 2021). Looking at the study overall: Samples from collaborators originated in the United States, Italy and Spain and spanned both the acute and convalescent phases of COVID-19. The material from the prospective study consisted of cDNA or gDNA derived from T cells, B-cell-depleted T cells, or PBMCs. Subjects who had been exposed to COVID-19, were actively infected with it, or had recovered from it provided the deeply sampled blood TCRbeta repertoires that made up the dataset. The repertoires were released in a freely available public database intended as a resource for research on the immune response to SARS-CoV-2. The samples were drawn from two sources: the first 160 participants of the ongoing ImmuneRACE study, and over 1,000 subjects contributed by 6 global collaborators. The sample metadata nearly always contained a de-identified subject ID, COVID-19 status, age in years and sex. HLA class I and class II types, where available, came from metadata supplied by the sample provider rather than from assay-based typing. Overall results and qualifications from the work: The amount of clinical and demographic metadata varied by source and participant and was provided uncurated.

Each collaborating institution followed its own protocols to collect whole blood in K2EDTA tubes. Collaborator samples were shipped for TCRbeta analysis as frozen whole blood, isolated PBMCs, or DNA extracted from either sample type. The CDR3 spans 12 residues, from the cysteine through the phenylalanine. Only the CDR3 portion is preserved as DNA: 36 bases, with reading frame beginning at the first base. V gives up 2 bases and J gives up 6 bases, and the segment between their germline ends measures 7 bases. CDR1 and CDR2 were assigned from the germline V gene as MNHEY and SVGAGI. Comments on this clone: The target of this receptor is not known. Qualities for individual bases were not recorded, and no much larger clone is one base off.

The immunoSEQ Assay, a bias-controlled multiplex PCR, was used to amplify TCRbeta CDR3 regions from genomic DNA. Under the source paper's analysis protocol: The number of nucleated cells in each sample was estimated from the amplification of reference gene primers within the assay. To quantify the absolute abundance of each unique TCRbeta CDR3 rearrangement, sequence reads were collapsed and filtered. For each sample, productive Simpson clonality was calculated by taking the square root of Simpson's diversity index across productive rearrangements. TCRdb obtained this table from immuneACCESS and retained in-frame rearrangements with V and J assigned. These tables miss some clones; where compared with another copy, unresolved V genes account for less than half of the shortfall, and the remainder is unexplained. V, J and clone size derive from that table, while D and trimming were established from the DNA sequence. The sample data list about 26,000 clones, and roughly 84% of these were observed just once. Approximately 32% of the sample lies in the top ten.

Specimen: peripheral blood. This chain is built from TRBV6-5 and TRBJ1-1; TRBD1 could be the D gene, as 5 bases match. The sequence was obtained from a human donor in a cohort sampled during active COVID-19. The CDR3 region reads CASSYRGAEAFF. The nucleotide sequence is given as TGTGCCAGCAGTTACCGGGGGGCTGAAGCTTTCTTT.